A single T cell receptor beta chain is shown here with its context. The record originates from a study of blood T cell repertoires in COVID-19. Across the study: Sample material is recorded as cDNA or gDNA derived from T cells, B-cell-depleted T cells, or PBMCs.

Assay: immunoSEQ multiplex PCR; the TCRdb copy retains only in-frame clones and omits some. This sample carries some 200,000 clones, about four fifths of them seen once, and the ten largest clones take approximately 7.6%. Trimming left V 7 bases short and J 4 bases short, with 13 bases between. Germline V gene data show CDR1 as LNHDA and CDR2 as SQIVND (reference sequence). This CDR3 has 13 residues. The chain uses TRBV19 and TRBJ1-2; D perhaps matches TRBD1 (6 bases). This receptor was identified in a man in his forties who had recovered from COVID-19. The material sequenced was PBMCs or T cells enriched from blood (not recorded which). Here the CDR3 reads CASKLDSLYGYTF. CDR3 DNA: TGTGCCAGTAAACTGGACAGCCTCTATGGCTACACCTTC. The full variable domain, in which reference TRBV19 and TRBJ1-2 provide the parts outside the CDR3, is DGGITQSPKYLFRKEGQNVTLSCEQNLNHDAMYWYRQDPGQGLRLIYYSQIVNDFQKGDIAEGYSVSREKKESFPLTVTSAQKNPTAFYLCASKLDSLYGYTFGSGTRLTVV.